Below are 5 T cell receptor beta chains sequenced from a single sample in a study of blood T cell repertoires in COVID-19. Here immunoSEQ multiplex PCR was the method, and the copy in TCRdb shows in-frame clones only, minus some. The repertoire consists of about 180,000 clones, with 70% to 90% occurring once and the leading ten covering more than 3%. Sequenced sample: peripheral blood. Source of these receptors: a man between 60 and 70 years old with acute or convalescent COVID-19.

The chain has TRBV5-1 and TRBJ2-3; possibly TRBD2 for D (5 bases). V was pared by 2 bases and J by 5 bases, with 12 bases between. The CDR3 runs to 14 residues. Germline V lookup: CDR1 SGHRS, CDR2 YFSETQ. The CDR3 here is CASSFLGSGDTQYF. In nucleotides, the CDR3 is TGCGCCAGCAGCTTTTTAGGGAGTGGAGATACGCAGTATTTT.

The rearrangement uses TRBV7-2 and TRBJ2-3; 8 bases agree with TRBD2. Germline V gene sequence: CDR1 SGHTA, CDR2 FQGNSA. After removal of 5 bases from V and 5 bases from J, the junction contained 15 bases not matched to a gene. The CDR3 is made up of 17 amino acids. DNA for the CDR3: TGTGCCAGCAGCCTTGGGACTAAGACGGGAGGGGGAGATACGCAGTATTTT. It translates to CASSLGTKTGGGDTQYF.

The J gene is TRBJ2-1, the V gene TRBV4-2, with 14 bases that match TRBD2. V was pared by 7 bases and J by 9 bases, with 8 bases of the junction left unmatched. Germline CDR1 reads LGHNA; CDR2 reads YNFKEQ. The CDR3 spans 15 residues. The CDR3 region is CASTQTSGRASEQFF. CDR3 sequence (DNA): TGTGCCAGCACCCAGACTAGCGGGAGGGCCAGTGAGCAGTTCTTC.

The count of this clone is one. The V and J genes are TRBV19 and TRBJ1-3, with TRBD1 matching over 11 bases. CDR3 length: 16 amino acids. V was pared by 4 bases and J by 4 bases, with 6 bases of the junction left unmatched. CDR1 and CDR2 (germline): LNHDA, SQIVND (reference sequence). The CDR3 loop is CASSTGQGAVGNTIYF. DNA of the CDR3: TGTGCCAGTAGTACCGGACAGGGGGCAGTAGGAAACACCATATATTTT.

The CDR3 spells CASSQAGRGTQYF. In DNA, the CDR3 is TGTGCCAGCAGCCAAGCGGGCCGGGGGACCCAGTACTTC. The chain has TRBV3-1 (or the pseudogene TRBV3-2) and TRBJ2-5, with D possibly TRBD2 on 5 matching bases. The ends were cut back, 1 base at V and 7 bases at J, with 10 bases in the middle. The CDR3 length is 13 residues. Germline V gene sequence: CDR1 LGHDT, CDR2 YNNKEL (reference sequence).